The 4 T cell receptor beta chains below were found in one sample sequenced in a study of response to subunit inactivated influenza vaccine. TCRdb recomputed calls from the RT-PCR reads with MiXCR, one row per CDR3 protein. Among 610,000 or so distinct CDR3 sequences, about 15% were seen once, and the ten largest hold 8.5% to 14%. The starting material was PBMCs from blood, obtained 11 to 12 days after vaccination. The receptors were gathered from a man aged 45-60 years who received an inactivated influenza vaccine.

The V call is TRBV6-1, the J call TRBJ2-1, with TRBD2 identical over 10 bases. Germline CDR1 and CDR2: MNHNS and SASEGT. The CDR3 loop spans 16 amino acids. The V and J ends lost 11 bases and 0 bases, in that order; junction bases with no gene match: 10. The CDR3 region has the DNA TGTGCCGCTCAGCTAGCGGGGGTGGACTCCTACAATGAGCAGTTCTTC. As protein: CAAQLAGVDSYNEQFF.

This clonotype occurred a few times. The V gene is TRBV7-9, the J gene TRBJ2-1, with 7 bases lining up with TRBD2. The CDR3 contains 14 residues. V was pared by 8 bases and J by 3 bases, with 7 bases of the junction left unmatched. Germline V CDR1 and CDR2: SEHNR, FQNEAQ (reference sequence). As DNA, the CDR3 is TGTGCCAGCGGTGAATCGGGGGGCTACAATGAGCAGTTCTTC. As protein: CASGESGGYNEQFF.

The chain links TRBV29-1 to TRBJ1-2, with TRBD1 as a possible D gene (5 bases). The CDR3 extends over 13 amino acids. Germline loops: CDR1 SQVTM, CDR2 ANQGSEA. Trimming pared 4 bases from V and 2 bases from J, leaving 11 bases between. As DNA, the CDR3 is TGCAGCGTTGTTAACAGGTTAAACTATGGCTACACCTTC. This encodes CSVVNRLNYGYTF.

This chain joins TRBV18 and TRBJ1-5; TRBD1 is a possible D gene (5 bases). CDR3 length: 15 amino acids. V was shortened by 6 bases and J by 3 bases, with 15 bases between the two germline ends. The V gene's germline CDR1 is KGHSH and CDR2 LQKENI. As DNA, the CDR3 is TGTGCCAGCTCTCCCGACAGCTCTCACAATCAGCCCCAGCATTTT. It translates to CASSPDSSHNQPQHF.